This passage covers 4 T cell receptor beta chains from one sample sequenced in a study of cytomegalovirus exposure and HLA in healthy donors. The PCR contained 60 Vbeta and 13 Jbeta primers. This table comes from immunoSEQ multiplex PCR, and its TCRdb copy is limited to in-frame clones, with some not included. The sample holds some 90,000 clones, 76% seen once. Specimen: PBMCs. These TCRs come from a man aged 40-55 years in good health and CMV-seronegative.

This clone was observed a few times. This chain links TRBV20-1 with TRBJ1-2; 8 nucleotides align to TRBD1. Per germline, CDR1 DFQATT and CDR2 SNEGSKA (reference sequence). V lost 5 bases and J lost 8; bases outside the gene matches: 4. The CDR3 has 11 amino acids. For the CDR3, the DNA is TGCAGTGCTGAGACAGGGGCCGGCTACACCTTC. It yields the protein CSAETGAGYTF.

This chain connects TRBV7-6 to TRBJ2-7; D ambiguous. Between the trimmed V and J ends, which lost 3 bases and 5 bases, there was a span of 8 bases. The CDR3 sequence is 12 residues long. Germline CDR1 is SGHVS and CDR2 is FNYEAQ. The CDR3 nucleotides are TGTGCCAGCAGCTTTGAGTCGGACGAGCAGTACTTC. Its protein is CASSFESDEQYF.

Of note for this clone: The CDR3 does not end in the conserved phenylalanine or tryptophan, so this is likely a read error. The chain recombines TRBV5-8 with TRBJ1-2; D possibly corresponds to TRBD1 (5 bases). This CDR3 has 14 residues. Germline V gene data show CDR1 as SGHTS and CDR2 as YDEGEE. The V gene lost 0 bases and the J gene lost 4 bases, with 10 bases spanning the gap. Here the CDR3 reads CASSLAGRAYGYTL. DNA of the CDR3: TGTGCCAGCAGCTTGGCAGGCAGGGCCTATGGCTACACCCTC.

This clone was seen a single time. The J gene is TRBJ1-3, the V gene TRBV9; D not resolved. Per the germline V gene, CDR1 is SGDLS and CDR2 is YYNGEE. Trimming pared 0 bases from V and 3 bases from J, leaving 10 bases between. The CDR3 runs 15 residues. DNA of the CDR3: TGTGCCAGCAGCGTAGTAGCCGGTTTTGGAAACACCATATATTTT. It codes for CASSVVAGFGNTIYF.